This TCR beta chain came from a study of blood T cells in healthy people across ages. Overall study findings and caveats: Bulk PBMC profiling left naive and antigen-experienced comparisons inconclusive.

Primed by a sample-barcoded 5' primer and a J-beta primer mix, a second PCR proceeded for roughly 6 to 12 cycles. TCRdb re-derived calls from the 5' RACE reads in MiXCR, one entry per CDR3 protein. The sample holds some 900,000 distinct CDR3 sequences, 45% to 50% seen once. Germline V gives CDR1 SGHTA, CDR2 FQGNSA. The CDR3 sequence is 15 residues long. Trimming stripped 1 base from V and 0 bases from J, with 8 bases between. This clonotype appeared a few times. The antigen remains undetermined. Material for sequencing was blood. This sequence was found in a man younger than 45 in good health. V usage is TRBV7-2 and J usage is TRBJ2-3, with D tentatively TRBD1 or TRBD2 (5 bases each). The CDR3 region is CASSLEGTSTDTQYF. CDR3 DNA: TGTGCCAGCAGCTTAGAGGGGACCAGCACAGATACGCAGTATTTT.